This T cell receptor beta chain was recorded in a study of patients and donors after allogeneic stem cell transplantation. The germline CDR1 and CDR2 sequences are SGHRS and YFSETQ. V was cut by 2 bases and J by 6 bases, with 20 bases left in between. The CDR3 length is 16 residues. MiXCR was run by TCRdb on the RT-PCR reads, yielding one entry per CDR3 protein. This sample carries over 65,000 distinct CDR3 sequences, approximately 25% of them seen once, and the ten largest clones take approximately 25%. Material: blood, either unsorted or a sorted T cell fraction (not recorded which). This receptor was identified in a human donor who was either an allogeneic HSCT recipient or a stem cell or donor lymphocyte infusion donor (not recorded which). It is not recorded whose cells these are; they may come from a transplant donor. The chain joins TRBV5-1 to TRBJ1-1; D might be TRBD1 (6 bases). The CDR3 reads CASSFNRPVPGAEAFF. Written as DNA, the CDR3 is TGCGCCAGCAGCTTTAACCGTCCGGTCCCAGGGGCTGAAGCTTTCTTT.